This T cell receptor beta chain was found in a study of siplizumab effects on memory and regulatory T cells. Sequencing used immunoSEQ multiplex PCR; TCRdb keeps in-frame clones, though not all of them. The top ten clones hold about two fifths of a sample with roughly 60,000 clones, 85% to 95% of them seen once. This CDR3 spans 15 amino acids. The V gene's germline CDR1 is SGDLS and CDR2 YYNGEE. Trimming removed 4 bases from V and 4 bases from J, with 17 bases in between. Details on this clone: The antigen is unknown.

General study results and limits: Among mappable alloreactive CD4+ clones, the Treg-derived fraction averaged 68.8% with siplizumab versus approximately 26% in controls. A minor fraction of alloreactive clones, and no more, mapped to unstimulated subsets. No assignable naive or memory phenotype existed for roughly 75-97% of proliferating CD4+ or CD8+ clones.

Sample: CD8+ T cells sorted from blood. The chain has TRBV9 and TRBJ2-5; D is possibly TRBD2 (7 bases). The source is a human donor in good health. In DNA, the CDR3 is TGTGCCAGCAGCTCGGGGGGCCTAGCCGGAGAGACCCAGTACTTC. It is translated as CASSSGGLAGETQYF.